Shown below are 14 T cell receptor beta chains from a single sample sequenced in a study of shared clonotypes between healthy human individuals. The assay was immunoSEQ multiplex PCR, and TCRdb's table has in-frame clones only and misses some. The data contain over 2 million clones, over 85% of them seen just once; the ten biggest clones take up 0.1% to 0.15%. The sample taken for sequencing was naive CD4+ T cells sorted from blood. As to subset: CD45RA+ positively selected. All receptors derive from a man between 18 and 29 years old in good health.

The rearrangement uses TRBV5-4 and TRBJ2-7; TRBD2 matches at 12 bases. From germline, CDR1 is SGHNT and CDR2 YYREEE (reference sequence). With V trimmed by 3 bases and J by 4 bases, 5 bases remained unmatched. The CDR3 is 15 amino acids. The CDR3 region is CASSYRLAGAYEQYF. The CDR3 nucleotides are TGTGCCAGCAGCTACCGACTAGCGGGGGCGTACGAGCAGTACTTC.

This clone appeared a single time. The chain recombines TRBV19 with TRBJ1-3; D is ambiguous. The CDR3 spans 11 residues. Per the germline V gene, CDR1 is LNHDA and CDR2 is SQIVND (reference sequence). V shed 1 base and J shed 7 bases, with 2 bases lying between them. The CDR3 nucleotides read TGTGCCAGTAGTATAGCCAACACCATATATTTT. Its translation: CASSIANTIYF.

A word on this clone: The same CDR3 also results from other DNA sequences found in this sample. V gene TRBV7-2 combines with J gene TRBJ2-1; 13 bases agree with TRBD2. Germline-derived CDR1 and CDR2 are SGHTA and FQGNSA. The CDR3 runs 15 residues. V shed 4 bases and J 4 bases; nucleotides not matched to a gene: 1. CDR3 amino acids: CASSSGLAGYNEQFF. The CDR3 region has the DNA TGTGCCAGCAGCTCGGGACTAGCGGGATACAATGAGCAGTTCTTC.

The rearrangement uses TRBV5-1 and TRBJ1-6; D is ambiguous. Germline CDR1 is SGHRS and CDR2 is YFSETQ. Trimming took 4 bases from V and 10 from J, leaving 12 bases between them. The CDR3 has 13 residues. The CDR3 loop reads CASSLGWGSPLHF. The CDR3 region has the DNA TGCGCCAGCAGCCTGGGGTGGGGATCACCCCTCCACTTT.

This sequence joins TRBV27 and TRBJ1-5; D gene ambiguous. The V gene lost 3 bases and the J gene lost 0 bases, with 9 bases spanning the gap. The germline CDR1 and CDR2 sequences are MNHEY and SMNVEV (reference sequence). The CDR3 has 15 residues. The chain's CDR3 is CASSLHQLSNQPQHF. In nucleotides, the CDR3 is TGTGCCAGCAGTTTGCACCAGCTTAGCAATCAGCCCCAGCATTTT.

The chain employs TRBV7-2 and TRBJ2-7; possibly TRBD2 for D (5 bases). Trimming shortened V by 1 base and J by 6 bases, and 13 bases separated the two germline ends. Germline values: CDR1 SGHTA, CDR2 FQGNSA. The CDR3 runs 14 residues. The CDR3 region is CASSLVSTAGEQYF. CDR3 bases: TGTGCCAGCAGCTTAGTAAGCACGGCGGGCGAGCAGTACTTC.

This clone was seen once. Other DNA sequences within the sample encode an identical CDR3. The chain has TRBV5-4 and TRBJ1-4; D is perhaps TRBD1 (5 bases). The V gene's germline CDR1 is SGHNT and CDR2 YYREEE (reference sequence). This CDR3 spans 14 amino acids. V gave up 5 bases and J gave up 4 bases, with 12 bases separating them. The CDR3 here is CASSLGGINEKLFF. DNA for the CDR3: TGTGCCAGCAGTCTGGGGGGGATTAATGAAAAACTGTTTTTT.

The chain recombines TRBV5-4 with TRBJ2-2; 9 nucleotides align to TRBD1. The V gene end was trimmed by 0 bases and the J gene end by 4 bases; junction bases not matched to a gene: 4. The CDR3 extends over 16 amino acids. Germline assignment: CDR1 SGHNT and CDR2 YYREEE (reference sequence). CDR3 nucleotides: TGTGCCAGCAGCTTGGATCCGACAGGGGGCACCGGGGAGCTGTTTTTT. Protein product: CASSLDPTGGTGELFF.

The chain uses TRBV6-5 and TRBJ1-4; 8 bases match TRBD1. Germline V gene sequence: CDR1 MNHEY, CDR2 SVGAGI. The V segment lost 5 bases and the J segment 7 bases; nucleotides outside the gene matches: 9. There are 15 residues in the CDR3. For the CDR3, the DNA is TGTGCCAGCAGTACACCGGGACAGGCGGGTGAAAAACTGTTTTTT. This codes for CASSTPGQAGEKLFF.

With respect to this clone: The same CDR3 also results from other DNA sequences found in this sample. The chain joins TRBV7-2 to TRBJ2-5, with 8 nucleotides matching TRBD2. This CDR3 has 14 residues. Per the germline V gene, CDR1 is SGHTA and CDR2 is FQGNSA. Trimming removed 3 bases from V and 5 bases from J; junction bases left unmatched: 5. CDR3: CASSFGGAGETQYF. The CDR3 DNA follows: TGTGCCAGCAGCTTCGGGGGGGCCGGGGAGACCCAGTACTTC.

In its sample, this clone was seen once. The chain has TRBV10-3 and TRBJ1-2, with D tentatively TRBD1 (5 bases). This CDR3 comprises 14 residues. Per germline, CDR1 ENHRY and CDR2 SYGVKD. V lost 3 bases and J lost 4, with 12 bases in between. The CDR3 sequence is CAISEGAGFYGYTF. CDR3 nucleotides: TGTGCCATCAGTGAAGGTGCAGGGTTCTATGGCTACACCTTC.

The gene calls are TRBV28 and TRBJ1-2, with a tentative D call TRBD1 (6 bases). The germline CDR1 and CDR2 sequences are MDHEN and SYDVKM. This CDR3 has 13 amino acids. Between the trimmed V and J ends, which lost 6 bases and 3 bases, there was a span of 11 bases. The CDR3 nucleotides read TGTGCCAGCAGCACAGGGCTTTACTATGGCTACACCTTC. This codes for CASSTGLYYGYTF.

This clone came up once. This sequence joins TRBV5-1 and TRBJ2-4; D is unclear. The CDR3 loop spans 14 amino acids. V dropped 0 bases and J dropped 5 bases, with 9 bases sitting between them. The germline CDR1 and CDR2 sequences are SGHRS and YFSETQ. DNA of the CDR3: TGCGCCAGCAGCTTGGCCGTTGGACAAAACATTCAGTACTTC. Residues: CASSLAVGQNIQYF.

The rearrangement uses TRBV5-1 and TRBJ2-2; 9 positions match TRBD1. The V and J ends lost 3 bases and 6 bases, in that order; junction bases with no gene match: 6. The CDR3 is made up of 15 amino acids. CDR1 is SGHRS, CDR2 YFSETQ, per germline. This CDR3 is CASSSGTGSSGELFF. DNA of the CDR3: TGCGCCAGCAGCTCCGGGACAGGGTCGTCCGGGGAGCTGTTTTTT.